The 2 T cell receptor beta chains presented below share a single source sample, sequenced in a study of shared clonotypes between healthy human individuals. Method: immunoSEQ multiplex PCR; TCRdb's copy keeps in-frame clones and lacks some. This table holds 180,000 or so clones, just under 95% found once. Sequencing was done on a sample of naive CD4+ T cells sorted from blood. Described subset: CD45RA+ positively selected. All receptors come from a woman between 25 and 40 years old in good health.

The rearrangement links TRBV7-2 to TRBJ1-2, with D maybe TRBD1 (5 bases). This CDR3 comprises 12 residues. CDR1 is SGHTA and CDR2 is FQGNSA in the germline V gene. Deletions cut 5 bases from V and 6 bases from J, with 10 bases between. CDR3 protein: CASSPVRDGYTF. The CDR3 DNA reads TGTGCCAGCAGCCCCGTCAGGGATGGCTACACCTTC.

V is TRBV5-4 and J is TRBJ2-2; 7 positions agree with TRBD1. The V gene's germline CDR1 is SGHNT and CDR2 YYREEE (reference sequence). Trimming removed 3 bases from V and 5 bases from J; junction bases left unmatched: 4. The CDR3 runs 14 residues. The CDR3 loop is CASSSGQRTGELFF. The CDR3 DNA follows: TGTGCCAGCAGCTCGGGACAGAGGACCGGGGAGCTGTTTTTT. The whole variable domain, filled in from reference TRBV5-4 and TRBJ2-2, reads ETGVTQSPTHLIKTRGQQVTLRCSSQSGHNTVSWYQQALGQGPQFIFQYYREEENGRGNFPPRFSGLQFPNYSSELNVNALELDDSALYLCASSSGQRTGELFFGEGSRLTVL.